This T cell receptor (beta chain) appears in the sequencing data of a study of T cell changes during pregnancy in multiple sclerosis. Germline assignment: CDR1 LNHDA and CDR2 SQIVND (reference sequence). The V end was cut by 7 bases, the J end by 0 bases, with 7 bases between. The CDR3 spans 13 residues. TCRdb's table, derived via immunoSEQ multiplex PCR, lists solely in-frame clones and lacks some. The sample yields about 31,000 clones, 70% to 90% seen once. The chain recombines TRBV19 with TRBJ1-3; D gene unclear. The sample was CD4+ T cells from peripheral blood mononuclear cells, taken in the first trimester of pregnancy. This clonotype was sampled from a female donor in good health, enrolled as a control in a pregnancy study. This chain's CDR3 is CASTGLSGNTIYF. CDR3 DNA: TGTGCCAGTACAGGACTCTCTGGAAACACCATATATTTT.